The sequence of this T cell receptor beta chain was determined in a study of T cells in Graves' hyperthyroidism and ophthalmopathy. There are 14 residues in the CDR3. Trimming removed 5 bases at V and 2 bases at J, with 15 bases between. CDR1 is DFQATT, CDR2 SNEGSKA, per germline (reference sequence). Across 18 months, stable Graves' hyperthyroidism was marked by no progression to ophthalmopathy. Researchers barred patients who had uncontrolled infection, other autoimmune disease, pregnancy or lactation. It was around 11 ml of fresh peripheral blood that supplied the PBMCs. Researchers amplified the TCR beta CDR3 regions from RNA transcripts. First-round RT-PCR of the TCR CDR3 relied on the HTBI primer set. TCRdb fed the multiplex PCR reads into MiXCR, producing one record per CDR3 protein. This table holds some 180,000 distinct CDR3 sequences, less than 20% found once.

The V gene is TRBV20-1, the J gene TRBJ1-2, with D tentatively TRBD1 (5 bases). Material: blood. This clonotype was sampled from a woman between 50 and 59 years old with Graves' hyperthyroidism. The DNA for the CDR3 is TGCAGTGCTCCTCGTGGACACCTCAACTATGGCTACACCTTC. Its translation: CSAPRGHLNYGYTF.